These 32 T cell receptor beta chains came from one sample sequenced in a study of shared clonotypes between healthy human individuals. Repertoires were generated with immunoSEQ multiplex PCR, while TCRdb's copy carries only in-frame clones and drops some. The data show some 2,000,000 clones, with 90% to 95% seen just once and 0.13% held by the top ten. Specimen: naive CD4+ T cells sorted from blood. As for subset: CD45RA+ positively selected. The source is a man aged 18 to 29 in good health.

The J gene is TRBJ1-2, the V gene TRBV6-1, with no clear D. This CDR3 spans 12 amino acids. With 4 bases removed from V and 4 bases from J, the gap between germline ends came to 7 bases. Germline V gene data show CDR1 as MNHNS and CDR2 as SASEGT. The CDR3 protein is CASSAYSYGYTF. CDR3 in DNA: TGTGCCAGCAGTGCGTACAGCTATGGCTACACCTTC.

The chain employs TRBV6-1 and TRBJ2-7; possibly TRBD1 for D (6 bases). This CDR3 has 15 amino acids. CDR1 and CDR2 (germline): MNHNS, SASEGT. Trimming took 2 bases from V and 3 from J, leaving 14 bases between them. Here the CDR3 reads CASSENWDTFYEQYF. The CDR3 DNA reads TGTGCCAGCAGTGAAAACTGGGACACGTTCTACGAGCAGTACTTC.

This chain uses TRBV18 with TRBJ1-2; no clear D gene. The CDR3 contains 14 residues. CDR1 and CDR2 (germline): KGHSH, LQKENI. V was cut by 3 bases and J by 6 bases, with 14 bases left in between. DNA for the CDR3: TGTGCCAGCTCACCTCCGGGGATGTTTGATGGCTACACCTTC. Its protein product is CASSPPGMFDGYTF. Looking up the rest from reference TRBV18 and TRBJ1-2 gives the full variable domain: NAGVMQNPRHLVRRRGQEARLRCSPMKGHSHVYWYRQLPEEGLKFMVYLQKENIIDESGMPKERFSAEFPKEGPSILRIQQVVRGDSAAYFCASSPPGMFDGYTFGSGTRLTVV.

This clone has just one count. The CDR3 spells CASSAGGRTEAFF. The CDR3 nucleotides are TGTGCCAGCAGTGCCGGCGGGAGGACTGAAGCTTTCTTT. This rearrangement joins TRBV6-5 to TRBJ1-1; D ambiguous. V shed 5 bases and J shed 5 bases, with 12 bases lying between them. Germline CDR1 and CDR2: MNHEY and SVGAGI. The CDR3 is 13 residues long.

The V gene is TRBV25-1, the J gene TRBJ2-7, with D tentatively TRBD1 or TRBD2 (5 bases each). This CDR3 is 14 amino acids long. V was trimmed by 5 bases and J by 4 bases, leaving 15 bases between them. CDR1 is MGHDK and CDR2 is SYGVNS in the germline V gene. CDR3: CASSFPRGAYEQYF. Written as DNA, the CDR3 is TGTGCCAGCAGTTTTCCCCGAGGGGCGTACGAGCAGTACTTC.

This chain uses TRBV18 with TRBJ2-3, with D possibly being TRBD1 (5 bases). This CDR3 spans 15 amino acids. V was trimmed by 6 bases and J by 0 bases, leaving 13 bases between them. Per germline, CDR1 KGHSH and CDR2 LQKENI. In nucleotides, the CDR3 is TGTGCCAGCTCCCCCCAGGGAAGTAGCACAGATACGCAGTATTTT. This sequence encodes CASSPQGSSTDTQYF.

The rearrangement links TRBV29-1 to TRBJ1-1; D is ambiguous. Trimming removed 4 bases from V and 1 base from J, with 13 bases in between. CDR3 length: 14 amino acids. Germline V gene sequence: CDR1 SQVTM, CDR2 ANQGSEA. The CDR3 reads CSVVLRARNTEAFF. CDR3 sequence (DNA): TGCAGCGTTGTATTAAGGGCCCGGAACACTGAAGCTTTCTTT. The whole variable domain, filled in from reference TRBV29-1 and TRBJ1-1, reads SAVISQKPSRDICQRGTSLTIQCQVDSQVTMMFWYRQQPGQSLTLIATANQGSEATYESGFVIDKFPISRPNLTFSTLTVSNMSPEDSSIYLCSVVLRARNTEAFFGQGTRLTVV.

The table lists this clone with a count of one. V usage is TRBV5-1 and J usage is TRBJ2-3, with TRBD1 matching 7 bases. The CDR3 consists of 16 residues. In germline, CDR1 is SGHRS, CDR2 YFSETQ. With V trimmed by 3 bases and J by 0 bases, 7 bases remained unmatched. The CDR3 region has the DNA TGCGCCAGCAGCTCGGGACAGACGACTAGCACAGATACGCAGTATTTT. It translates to CASSSGQTTSTDTQYF.

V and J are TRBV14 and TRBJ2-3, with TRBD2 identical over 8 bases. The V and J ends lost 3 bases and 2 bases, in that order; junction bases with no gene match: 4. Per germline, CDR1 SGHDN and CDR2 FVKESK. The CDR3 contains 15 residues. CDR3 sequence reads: CASSQAGGLTDTQYF. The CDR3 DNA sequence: TGTGCCAGCAGCCAGGCGGGGGGACTCACAGATACGCAGTATTTT.

The CDR3: CASSAAGTVGNRDNSPLHF. The CDR3 nucleotides read TGTGCCAGCAGTGCCGCCGGGACAGTGGGGAATCGGGATAATTCACCCCTCCACTTT. This rearrangement joins TRBV28 to TRBJ1-6; TRBD1 agrees at 7 bases. Trimming removed 5 bases from V and 5 bases from J; junction bases left unmatched: 18. CDR1 and CDR2 from the germline V gene are MDHEN and SYDVKM. The CDR3 contains 19 residues.

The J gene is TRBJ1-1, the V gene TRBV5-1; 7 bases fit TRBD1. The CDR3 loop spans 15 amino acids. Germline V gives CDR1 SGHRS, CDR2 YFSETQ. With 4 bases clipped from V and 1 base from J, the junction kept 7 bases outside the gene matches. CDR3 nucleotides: TGCGCCAGCAGCGGAATTACAGGGGCGAACACTGAAGCTTTCTTT. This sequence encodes CASSGITGANTEAFF.

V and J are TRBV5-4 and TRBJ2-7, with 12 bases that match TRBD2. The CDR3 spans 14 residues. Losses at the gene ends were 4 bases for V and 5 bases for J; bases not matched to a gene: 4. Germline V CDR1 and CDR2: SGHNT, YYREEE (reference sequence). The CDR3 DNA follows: TGTGCCAGCAGCCCTAGACTAGCGGGGGACGAGCAGTACTTC. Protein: CASSPRLAGDEQYF.

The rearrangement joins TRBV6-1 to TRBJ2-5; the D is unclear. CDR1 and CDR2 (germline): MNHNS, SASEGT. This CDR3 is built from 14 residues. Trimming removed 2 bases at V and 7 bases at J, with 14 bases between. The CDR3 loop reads CASSEFIESGTQYF. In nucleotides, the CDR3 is TGTGCCAGCAGTGAATTCATAGAATCGGGGACCCAGTACTTC.

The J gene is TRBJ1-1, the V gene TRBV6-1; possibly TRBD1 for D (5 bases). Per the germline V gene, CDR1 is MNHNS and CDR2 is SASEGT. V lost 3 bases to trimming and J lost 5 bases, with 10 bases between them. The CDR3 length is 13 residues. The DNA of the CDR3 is TGTGCCAGCAGTGACAGGGTGGCGACTGAAGCTTTCTTT. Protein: CASSDRVATEAFF.

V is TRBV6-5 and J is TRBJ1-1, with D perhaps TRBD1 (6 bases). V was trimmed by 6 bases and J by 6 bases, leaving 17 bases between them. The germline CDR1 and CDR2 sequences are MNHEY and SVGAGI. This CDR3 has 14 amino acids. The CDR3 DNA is TGTGCCAGCAGCAGGAGCACAGGGCCCGCTGAAGCTTTCTTT. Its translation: CASSRSTGPAEAFF.

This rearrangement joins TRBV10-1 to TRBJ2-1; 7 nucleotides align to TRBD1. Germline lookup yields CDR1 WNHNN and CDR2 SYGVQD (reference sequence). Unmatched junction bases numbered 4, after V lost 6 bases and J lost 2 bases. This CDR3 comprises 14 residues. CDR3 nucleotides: TGCGCCAGCAGCCAAGGGACAGCCTACAATGAGCAGTTCTTC. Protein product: CASSQGTAYNEQFF.

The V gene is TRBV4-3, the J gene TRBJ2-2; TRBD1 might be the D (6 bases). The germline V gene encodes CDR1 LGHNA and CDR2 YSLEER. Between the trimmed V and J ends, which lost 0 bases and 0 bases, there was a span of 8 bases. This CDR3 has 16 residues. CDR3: CASSQDRGSNTGELFF. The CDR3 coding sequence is TGCGCCAGCAGCCAAGACAGGGGATCGAACACCGGGGAGCTGTTTTTT.

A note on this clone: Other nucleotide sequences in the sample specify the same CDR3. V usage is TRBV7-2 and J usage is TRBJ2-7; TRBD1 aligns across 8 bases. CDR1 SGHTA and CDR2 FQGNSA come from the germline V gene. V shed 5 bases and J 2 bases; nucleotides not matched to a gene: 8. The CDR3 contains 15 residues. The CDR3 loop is CASSPRTGLTYEQYF. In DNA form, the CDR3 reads TGTGCCAGCAGCCCAAGGACAGGGCTAACCTACGAGCAGTACTTC.

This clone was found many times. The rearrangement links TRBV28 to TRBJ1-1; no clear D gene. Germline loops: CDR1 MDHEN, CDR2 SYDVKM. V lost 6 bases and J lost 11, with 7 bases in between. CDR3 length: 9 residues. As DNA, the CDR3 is TGTGCCAGCAGGGGTGGCGCTTTCTTT. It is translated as CASRGGAFF.

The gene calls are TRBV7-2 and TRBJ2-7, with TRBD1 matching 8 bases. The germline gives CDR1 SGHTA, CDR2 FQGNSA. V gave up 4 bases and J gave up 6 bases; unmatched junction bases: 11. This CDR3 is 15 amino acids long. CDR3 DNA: TGTGCCAGCAGCTCCTCAATCGGGACAGGAGGCGAGCAGTACTTC. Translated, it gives CASSSSIGTGGEQYF.

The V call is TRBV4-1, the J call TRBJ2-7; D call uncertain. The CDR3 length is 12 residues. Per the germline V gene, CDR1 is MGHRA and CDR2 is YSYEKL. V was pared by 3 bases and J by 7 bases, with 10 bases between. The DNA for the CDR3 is TGCGCCAGCAGCCACAGAATCGGGGAGCAGTACTTC. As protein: CASSHRIGEQYF.

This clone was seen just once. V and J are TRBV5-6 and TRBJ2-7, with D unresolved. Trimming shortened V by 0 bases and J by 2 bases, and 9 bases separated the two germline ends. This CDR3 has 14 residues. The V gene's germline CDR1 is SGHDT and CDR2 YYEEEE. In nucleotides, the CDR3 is TGTGCCAGCAGCTTGGGCGACCGCGCCTACGAGCAGTACTTC. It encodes CASSLGDRAYEQYF.

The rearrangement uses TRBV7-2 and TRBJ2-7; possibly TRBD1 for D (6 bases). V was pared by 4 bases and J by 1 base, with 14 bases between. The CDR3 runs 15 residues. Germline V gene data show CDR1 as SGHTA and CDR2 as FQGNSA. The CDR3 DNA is TGTGCCAGCAGCTCTGGACAGTCATATTCCTACGAGCAGTACTTC. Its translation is CASSSGQSYSYEQYF.

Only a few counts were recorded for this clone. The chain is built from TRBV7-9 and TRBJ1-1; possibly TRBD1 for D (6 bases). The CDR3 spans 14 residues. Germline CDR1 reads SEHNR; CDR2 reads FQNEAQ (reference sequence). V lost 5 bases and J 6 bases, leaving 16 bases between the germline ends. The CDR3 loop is CASSPIRGAPEAFF. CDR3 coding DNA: TGTGCCAGCAGCCCTATTCGGGGGGCCCCTGAAGCTTTCTTT.

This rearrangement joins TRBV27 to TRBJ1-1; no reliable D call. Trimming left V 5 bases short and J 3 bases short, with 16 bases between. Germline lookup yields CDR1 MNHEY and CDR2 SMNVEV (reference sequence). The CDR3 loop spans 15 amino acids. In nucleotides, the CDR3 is TGTGCCAGCAGTCTCTCCCCTAACGGGGACACTGAAGCTTTCTTT. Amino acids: CASSLSPNGDTEAFF.

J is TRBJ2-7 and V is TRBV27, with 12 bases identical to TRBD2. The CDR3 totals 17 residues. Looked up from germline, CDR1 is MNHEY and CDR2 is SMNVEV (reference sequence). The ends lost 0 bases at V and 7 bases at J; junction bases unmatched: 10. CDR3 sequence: CASSLSSPRLAGEEQYF. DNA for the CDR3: TGTGCCAGCAGTTTATCGAGCCCCCGACTAGCGGGGGAAGAGCAGTACTTC.

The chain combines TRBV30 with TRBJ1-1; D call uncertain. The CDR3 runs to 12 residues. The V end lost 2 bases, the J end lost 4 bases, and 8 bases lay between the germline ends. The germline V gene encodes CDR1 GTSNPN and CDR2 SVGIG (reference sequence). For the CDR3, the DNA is TGTGCCTGGAGTCCATCGTTCACTGAAGCTTTCTTT. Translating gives CAWSPSFTEAFF.

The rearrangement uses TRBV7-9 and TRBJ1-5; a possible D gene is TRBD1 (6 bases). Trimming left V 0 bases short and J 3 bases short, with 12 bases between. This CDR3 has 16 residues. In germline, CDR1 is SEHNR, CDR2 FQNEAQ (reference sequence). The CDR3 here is CASSLAQGPINQPQHF. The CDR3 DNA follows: TGTGCCAGCAGCTTAGCCCAGGGGCCCATCAATCAGCCCCAGCATTTT. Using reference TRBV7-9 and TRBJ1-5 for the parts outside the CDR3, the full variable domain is DTGVSQNPRHKITKRGQNVTFRCDPISEHNRLYWYRQTLGQGPEFLTYFQNEAQLEKSRLLSDRFSAERPKGSFSTLEIQRTEQGDSAMYLCASSLAQGPINQPQHFGDGTRLSIL.

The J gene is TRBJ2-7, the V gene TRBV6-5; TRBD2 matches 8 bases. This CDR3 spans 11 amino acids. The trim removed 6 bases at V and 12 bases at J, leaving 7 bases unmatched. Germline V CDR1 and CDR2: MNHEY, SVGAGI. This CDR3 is CASRYSGIGYF. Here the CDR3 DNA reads TGTGCCAGCAGATATAGCGGGATCGGGTACTTC.

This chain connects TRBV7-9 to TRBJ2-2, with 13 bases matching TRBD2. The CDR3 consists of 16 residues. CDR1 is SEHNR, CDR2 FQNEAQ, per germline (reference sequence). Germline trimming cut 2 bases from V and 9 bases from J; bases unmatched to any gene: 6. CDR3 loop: CASSLQGLAGSRELFF. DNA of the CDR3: TGTGCCAGCAGCTTACAGGGACTAGCGGGATCCCGGGAGCTGTTTTTT.

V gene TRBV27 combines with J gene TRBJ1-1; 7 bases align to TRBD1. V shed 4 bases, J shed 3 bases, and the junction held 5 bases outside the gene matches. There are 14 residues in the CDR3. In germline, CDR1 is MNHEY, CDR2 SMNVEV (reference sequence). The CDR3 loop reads CASSYTGADTEAFF. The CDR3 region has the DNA TGTGCCAGCAGTTATACAGGGGCGGACACTGAAGCTTTCTTT.

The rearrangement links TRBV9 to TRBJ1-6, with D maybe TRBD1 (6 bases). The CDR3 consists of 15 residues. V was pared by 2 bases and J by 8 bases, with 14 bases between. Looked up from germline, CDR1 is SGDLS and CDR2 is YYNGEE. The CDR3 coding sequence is TGTGCCAGCAGCGTTGGGCCGGGGGGCGATTCACCCCTCCACTTT. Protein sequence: CASSVGPGGDSPLHF.